This TCR beta chain is drawn from a study of blood T cell repertoires in COVID-19. The assay was immunoSEQ multiplex PCR, and TCRdb's table has in-frame clones only and misses some. The sample holds approximately 190,000 clones, about 81% seen once. Germline values: CDR1 MNHEY, CDR2 SVGAGI. Trimming took 1 base from V and 4 from J, leaving 13 bases between them. The CDR3 spans 16 residues. The sequence was collected from a man aged 25 to 40 with active or convalescent COVID-19. The sequenced sample was peripheral blood. The genes are TRBV6-5 and TRBJ2-2, with D possibly TRBD2 on 6 matching bases. The CDR3 here is CASSYWGGEATGELFF. The CDR3 DNA reads as TGTGCCAGCAGTTACTGGGGCGGGGAGGCCACCGGGGAGCTGTTTTTT.